The entry that follows covers one T cell receptor beta chain sequence. No cognate antigen has been identified for it. No much larger clone is present one base from it, and per-base qualities are unavailable. The germline V gene yields MGHDK for CDR1 and SYGVNS for CDR2. The CDR3 runs 17 amino acids, cysteine and phenylalanine included. Of all the DNA, just the CDR3 is kept, 51 bases in frame from base 1. The germline ends are 16 bases apart after V is trimmed by 7 bases and J by 0 bases. For sequencing of the TCRbeta CDR3 region, genomic DNA was extracted from the sorted cells. The immunoSEQ Assay was used to sequence the TCRbeta CDR3 regions. Entries here come from immuneACCESS through TCRdb and include only in-frame sequences with V and J called. Some clones fail to appear in such tables; in the studies checked, an unresolved V gene covers under half of the shortfall, and the cause of the remainder is unknown. The sample records tens of thousands of clones, around 90% of which are singletons. More than 0.45% of the sample is taken by the ten largest.

This specimen comes from a study of OX40 agonist ivuxolimab in advanced cancers. With regard to the full study: Ivuxolimab was an agonistic, fully human IgG2 monoclonal antibody directed against OX40 (CD134), a costimulatory receptor. Partial responses were achieved by three dose-escalation patients, of whom one had hepatocellular carcinoma and two had cutaneous melanoma. Among the roughly 52 dose-escalation patients, some 20 had hepatocellular carcinoma, approximately 15 melanoma, 9 renal cell carcinoma and 9 head and neck cancer. Intravenous ivuxolimab was administered to patients every 2 weeks at six dose levels: 0.01, 0.1, 0.3, 1.5, 3 and 10 mg/kg. In the dose-escalation cohort, 70% to 85% of patients were male, and the mean age was 60 years with a range of roughly 20 to 80. Patients were allowed to have had prior anti-PD-1, anti-PD-L1 or anti-CTLA-4 therapy, and around 40% of the dose-escalation patients had previously received checkpoint inhibitors. Peripheral TCRbeta sequencing was intended to test whether TCR sequence diversity was altered and clonal T-cell expansion was caused by ivuxolimab. The paper describes the monotherapy dose-escalation part (N of about 54 patients) of the phase I trial of ivuxolimab.

Here is what the overall study found, with its caveats: Antigen specificity was not determined for the clonally expanded peripheral T cells. Low levels of normalized T-cell clonal expansion were also seen in some patients who did not respond. After ivuxolimab, CD8+ T cells had more expanded clones than CD4+ T cells on average. At doses of 0.1 to 3.0 mg/kg, clonal expansion of both CD4+ and CD8+ T cells in blood was seen between baseline and week 6. In the 0.1-3.0 mg/kg groups, partial responders were among the patients with the lowest normalized peripheral clonal expansion, particularly in CD8+ T cells.

The trial excluded patients who had a history of autoimmune disease or were on systemic immunosuppression. In every dose cohort, peripheral blood was drawn for TCR sequencing at baseline, cycle 4 day 1, and cycle 7 day 1. The samples were taken from a phase I, first-in-human, multicenter, open-label dose-escalation trial of ivuxolimab. Adults with locally advanced or metastatic melanoma, renal cell carcinoma, hepatocellular carcinoma or head and neck squamous cell carcinoma were enrolled in the trial. Before TCR sequencing, CD4+ T cells and CD8+ T cells from peripheral blood were sorted into separate populations.

This material consisted of CD4+ or CD8+ T cells sorted from blood, taken in a trial of the OX40 agonist ivuxolimab. This sequence was found in an adult with an advanced solid tumor such as melanoma, head and neck, liver or kidney cancer. The chain is assembled from TRBV25-1 and TRBJ2-6; the D gene identity is not certain. The base sequence is TGTGCCAGCATGCCTGAACCGGCTCACTCTGGGGCCAACGTCCTGACTTTC. It codes for CASMPEPAHSGANVLTF.